This paragraph covers one T cell receptor (beta chain) sequence. CDR1 MNHEY and CDR2 SVGAGI come from the germline V gene. V trimming: 10 bases; J trimming: 6 bases; junction bases outside the gene matches: 12. The CDR3 is 15 amino acids. These data originate in a study of blood T cell repertoires in COVID-19. Study context: Recovered Cohort 3 donors showed two negative PCRs, clearance, or symptom resolution. Samples representing acute and convalescent COVID-19 were sourced from the United States, Italy and Spain.

Across about two dozen US areas, participants ranged in age from roughly 18 to 89 years. In the original workflow: Estimation of nucleated cell counts relied on the amplification of reference gene primers. The data were produced by immunoSEQ multiplex PCR, yet TCRdb's version contains in-frame clones alone and is incomplete. The V and J calls and clone size are taken from that table; D and trimming were inferred from the DNA. The repertoire holds a few hundred thousand clones, with about 89% as singletons. Material: PBMCs or T cells enriched from blood (not recorded which). The chain has TRBV6-5 and TRBJ2-3; 11 nucleotides line up with TRBD2. The receptor was derived from a man aged 40-55 years in a cohort exposed to, infected with or recovered from COVID-19 (not recorded which). CDR3 coding DNA: TGTGCCACCGGACTACTAGCGGGAGATAGCGATACGCAGTATTTT. Amino acid sequence: CATGLLAGDSDTQYF.